The clone carrying this TCR beta chain was detected many times. The germline V gene has CDR1 LGHDT and CDR2 YNNKEL (reference sequence). This CDR3 comprises 12 residues. Trimming left V 1 base short and J 7 bases short, with 5 bases between. This record belongs to a study of T-cell memory formation after mild COVID-19. Whole-study context: The two donors had largely donor-specific TCR clusters.

TCRdb processed the 5' RACE reads anew with MiXCR; each CDR3 protein has one entry. The table lists more than 150,000 distinct CDR3 sequences, under 20% of them singletons, with under 4.5% in the top ten. V usage is TRBV3-1 and J usage is TRBJ1-5, with unresolved D. The sample consisted of PBMCs or a T cell subset sorted from them (not recorded which). The source is a man between 18 and 29 years old who had mild COVID-19 (a few samples of this study predate the infection). Cell type and time point are not known. Written as DNA, the CDR3 is TGTGCCAGCAGCCAAGGAACCCAGCCCCAGCATTTT. Its translation is CASSQGTQPQHF.